The 12 T cell receptor beta chains reported below all come from one sample, sequenced in a study of T cell responses to AZD1222 COVID-19 vaccine (dated by TCRdb to about 2021). Library prep was done by the immunoSEQ multiplex PCR assay. TCRdb took over this immuneACCESS table, retaining in-frame rearrangements with V and J assigned. Such tables are incomplete; in checked studies, under half of the missing clones stem from an unresolved V gene, and the remainder is unexplained. This sample lists about 110,000 clones; approximately 94% were detected once. The ten biggest clones cover 2.9% of the sample. The time point label of this sample denotes: about 28 days (+/-7) after the second vaccine dose. The material sequenced was peripheral blood, taken 28 days after the second AZD1222 dose. All receptors come from an adult who received the AZD1222 COVID-19 vaccine.

V is TRBV11-1 and J is TRBJ1-1, with 8 nucleotides matching TRBD1. There are 13 residues in the CDR3. CDR1 is SGHAT, CDR2 FQDESV, per germline (reference sequence). Trimming took 4 bases from V and 11 from J; bases not matched to a gene: 9. Here the CDR3 reads CASSSEGQGTAFF. CDR3 bases: TGTGCCAGCAGCTCAGAAGGACAGGGCACGGCTTTCTTT.

This chain connects TRBV5-5 to TRBJ2-5; a possible D gene is TRBD2 (5 bases). Trimming pared 6 bases from V and 5 bases from J, leaving 14 bases between. The germline V gene has CDR1 SGHKS and CDR2 YYEKEE (reference sequence). The CDR3 covers 13 residues. CDR3 sequence (DNA): TGTGCCAGCACCGAAGGAGGCTACGAGACCCAGTACTTC. This translates into CASTEGGYETQYF.

J is TRBJ2-2 and V is TRBV5-1; 7 bases are a match to TRBD2. The CDR3 is 14 amino acids. The V gene end was trimmed by 6 bases and the J gene end by 4 bases; junction bases not matched to a gene: 6. The germline V gene has CDR1 SGHRS and CDR2 YFSETQ. The CDR3 sequence is CASTPGLSTGELFF. CDR3 DNA: TGCGCCAGCACGCCGGGACTATCCACCGGGGAGCTGTTTTTT.

This chain joins TRBV27 and TRBJ1-3; 7 nucleotides align to TRBD1. Germline V gene lookup returns CDR1 MNHEY and CDR2 SMNVEV (reference sequence). The CDR3 extends over 17 amino acids. J was trimmed by 2 bases and V by 5 bases; bases with no gene match: 12. The CDR3 loop is CASSRRLTGNPGNTIYF. The CDR3 DNA follows: TGTGCCAGCAGTCGACGGTTGACAGGGAATCCTGGAAACACCATATATTTT.

The rearrangement links TRBV5-4 to TRBJ2-1; the D gene is possibly TRBD1 (5 bases). The germline V gene encodes CDR1 SGHNT and CDR2 YYREEE (reference sequence). Trimming removed 0 bases at V and 3 bases at J, with 10 bases between. The CDR3 consists of 15 residues. The CDR3 spells CASSLGTTNYNEQFF. CDR3 DNA sequence: TGTGCCAGCAGCTTGGGGACAACAAACTACAATGAGCAGTTCTTC.

The J gene is TRBJ1-6, the V gene TRBV19; TRBD1 matches 9 bases. The CDR3 covers 14 residues. The junction had 2 bases not matched to a gene; V was cut back by 4 bases and J by 7 bases. Germline V gives CDR1 LNHDA, CDR2 SQIVND (reference sequence). Written as DNA, the CDR3 is TGTGCCAGTAGTACCGACAGGGGGAATTCACCCCTCCACTTT. Translation: CASSTDRGNSPLHF.

V and J are TRBV6-5 and TRBJ1-2; 8 positions agree with TRBD1. J was trimmed by 7 bases and V by 4 bases; bases with no gene match: 11. The CDR3 consists of 15 residues. The V gene's germline CDR1 is MNHEY and CDR2 SVGAGI. CDR3 loop: CASSFQGAGMAGYTF. The CDR3, as DNA: TGTGCCAGCAGTTTCCAGGGGGCAGGGATGGCTGGCTACACCTTC.

The V and J genes are TRBV5-1 and TRBJ2-2; 12 nucleotides match TRBD2. CDR3 length equals 15 residues. The germline gives CDR1 SGHRS, CDR2 YFSETQ. Trimming cost V 3 bases and J 6 bases; bases outside gene matches: 3. The CDR3 bases are TGCGCCAGCAGCTGGACTAGCGGGGCCGCCGGGGAGCTGTTTTTT. Translation: CASSWTSGAAGELFF. Full variable domain (outside the CDR3, taken from reference TRBV5-1 and TRBJ2-2): KAGVTQTPRYLIKTRGQQVTLSCSPISGHRSVSWYQQTPGQGLQFLFEYFSETQRNKGNFPGRFSGRQFSNSRSEMNVSTLELGDSALYLCASSWTSGAAGELFFGEGSRLTVL.

This clone was found a few times. The rearrangement joins TRBV2 to TRBJ1-2; 10 nucleotides line up with TRBD1. From germline, CDR1 is SNHLY and CDR2 FYNNEI. This CDR3 region has 17 residues. Trimming at V came to 3 bases and at J to 5 bases, leaving 12 bases not matched to a gene. The CDR3 sequence is CASSDPEDRDRGYGYTF. The CDR3 DNA reads as TGTGCCAGCAGTGACCCCGAAGACCGGGACAGGGGATATGGCTACACCTTC.

The chain employs TRBV12-3 or TRBV12-4 and TRBJ2-5; tentative D call: TRBD2 (5 bases). This CDR3 has 12 amino acids. The V end lost 6 bases, the J end lost 5 bases, and 10 bases lay between the germline ends. This chain's CDR3 is CASRTGVETQYF. CDR3 coding DNA: TGTGCCAGCAGGACCGGGGTGGAGACCCAGTACTTC.

The chain links TRBV11-1 to TRBJ2-2, with TRBD1 identical over 8 bases. Trimming cost V 5 bases and J 4 bases; bases outside gene matches: 3. The CDR3 spans 14 residues. CDR1 and CDR2 from the germline V gene are SGHAT and FQDESV (reference sequence). CDR3 region: CASSPTGGTGELFF. The CDR3 nucleotides read TGTGCCAGCAGCCCAACAGGGGGCACCGGGGAGCTGTTTTTT.

This clone came up once. The gene calls are TRBV10-3 and TRBJ1-6; 7 bases are a match to TRBD1. Per germline, CDR1 ENHRY and CDR2 SYGVKD. The trim removed 5 bases at V and 8 bases at J, leaving 9 bases unmatched. The CDR3 spans 15 residues. The CDR3 reads CAISLRDREDSPLHF. CDR3 in DNA: TGTGCCATCAGTCTCCGGGACAGAGAGGATTCACCCCTCCACTTT.